The clone carrying this T cell receptor beta chain has at least ten counts. A distinct unique molecular identifier was carried by each TCR cDNA molecule. TCRdb fed the 5' RACE reads into MiXCR, producing one record per CDR3 protein. The sample has roughly 13,000 distinct CDR3 sequences, less than 4.5% seen once. Time point of the sample: sample taken at primary tumor resection. The V gene lost 1 base and the J gene lost 2 bases, with 13 bases spanning the gap. The CDR3 is made up of 16 amino acids. Per the germline V gene, CDR1 is SGHDT and CDR2 is YYEEEE. This entry comes from a study of spatial heterogeneity in lung cancer.

The receptor was isolated from a male donor with early-stage non-small cell lung cancer. The specimen comprised PBMCs, sampled at surgery. The J gene is TRBJ1-5, the V gene TRBV5-6; maybe TRBD1 (6 bases). The chain's CDR3 is CASSLRTVRGNQPQHF. The DNA of the CDR3 is TGTGCCAGCAGCTTGCGGACAGTTCGGGGCAATCAGCCCCAGCATTTT.